This TCR beta chain was retrieved from a study of blood T cells in healthy people across ages. General study points: Long-lived donors exceeded aged donors in naive CD4+ cells and diversity. Roughly linear age-related decline in beta diversity appeared, significant by age around 40.

To note about this clonotype: Its cognate antigen is unknown.

The CDR3 loop spans 13 amino acids. V was shortened by 4 bases and J by 7 bases, with 10 bases between the two germline ends. Germline loops: CDR1 KGHDR, CDR2 SFDVKD. A second about 7 to 11 cycle PCR used barcoded and J-beta primers. A template-switch adaptor with 12 random nucleotides tagged each cDNA molecule. From the 5' RACE reads, TCRdb called clonotypes with MiXCR, one entry per CDR3 protein. Among 2 million or so distinct CDR3 sequences listed, about 50% were seen once. Sequences were obtained from blood. The chain combines TRBV24-1 with TRBJ2-1, with D perhaps TRBD1 or TRBD2 (5 bases each). This receptor was obtained from a woman aged 40 to 50 in good health. This CDR3 reads CATSDGTANEQFF. CDR3 sequence (DNA): TGTGCCACCAGTGACGGGACGGCTAATGAGCAGTTCTTC.